Each of the 2 T cell receptor beta chains below was sequenced from the same sample in a study of shared clonotypes between healthy human individuals. TCRdb keeps only in-frame clones here, not all; method: immunoSEQ multiplex PCR. Of millions of clones listed, approximately 95% are singletons. What was sequenced was naive CD4+ T cells sorted from blood. Subset defined: CD45RA+ positively selected. These receptors all stem from a man aged 18-30 years in good health.

CDR3 loop: CASSLNSGVETQYF. CDR3 DNA sequence: TGTGCCAGCAGCTTGAATAGCGGGGTGGAGACCCAGTACTTC. The rearrangement joins TRBV5-4 to TRBJ2-5; 8 nucleotides align to TRBD2. Germline lookup yields CDR1 SGHNT and CDR2 YYREEE (reference sequence). V shed 1 base and J 5 bases; nucleotides not matched to a gene: 4. This CDR3 has 14 residues. The full variable domain, rest sourced from reference TRBV5-4 and TRBJ2-5, is ETGVTQSPTHLIKTRGQQVTLRCSSQSGHNTVSWYQQALGQGPQFIFQYYREEENGRGNFPPRFSGLQFPNYSSELNVNALELDDSALYLCASSLNSGVETQYFGPGTRLLVL.

This clone appeared once. The chain uses TRBV30 and TRBJ2-2; 7 bases agree with TRBD1. The CDR3 contains 15 residues. After removal of 2 bases from V and 1 base from J, the junction contained 4 bases not matched to a gene. Germline CDR1 reads GTSNPN; CDR2 reads SVGIG (reference sequence). The CDR3 loop is CAWSWGQLNTGELFF. The CDR3 nucleotides read TGTGCCTGGAGTTGGGGACAGCTGAACACCGGGGAGCTGTTTTTT.